The 17 T cell receptor beta chains reported below all come from one sample, sequenced in a study of T-cell reconstitution after alpha-beta-depleted transplantation in children. The TCRbeta library incorporated unique molecular identifiers. Each CDR3 protein gets one entry after TCRdb re-called the PCR reads with MiXCR. The sample consists of hundreds of thousands of distinct CDR3 sequences, 10% to 15% of them appearing once. Sequencing used PBMCs, mostly from graft donor cells, obtained 360 days after TCRalphabeta/CD19-depleted stem cell transplant. These receptors were collected from a male patient under 18 who had a stem cell transplant for acute myeloid leukemia, so the T cells may come from the graft donor.

This clonotype occurred a few times. The rearrangement joins TRBV5-1 to TRBJ2-7; D assignment may be TRBD1 or TRBD2 (5 bases each). V lost 3 bases and J lost 6, with 10 bases in between. Germline CDR1 is SGHRS and CDR2 is YFSETQ. CDR3 length: 12 residues. CDR3 nucleotides: TGCGCCAGCAGCTCGGGGACGGCCGAGCAGTACTTC. This encodes CASSSGTAEQYF.

This clonotype was recorded a few times. This chain links TRBV5-1 with TRBJ2-7; a possible D gene is TRBD2 (5 bases). Trimming took off 2 bases at V and 0 bases at J, with 12 bases between the two ends. Germline assignment: CDR1 SGHRS and CDR2 YFSETQ. The CDR3 spans 15 residues. This chain's CDR3 is CASSFVLEDSYEQYF. CDR3 in DNA: TGCGCCAGCAGCTTTGTACTGGAGGACTCCTACGAGCAGTACTTC.

This clonotype has a single count. This chain uses TRBV7-2 with TRBJ2-2; D gene ambiguous. Germline assignment: CDR1 SGHTA and CDR2 FQGNSA. Trimming took 8 bases from V and 4 from J, leaving 20 bases between them. This CDR3 is built from 16 residues. The DNA of the CDR3 is TGTACCAGCTCCCGTGTTGGGGTAATGGGCACCGGGGAGCTGTTTTTT. Its protein product is CTSSRVGVMGTGELFF.

V gene TRBV29-1 combines with J gene TRBJ2-3; 12 bases fit TRBD2. V lost 7 bases to trimming and J lost 6 bases; unmatched junction nucleotides: 14. CDR1 and CDR2 from the germline V gene are SQVTM and ANQGSEA. The CDR3 contains 16 residues. The CDR3 DNA sequence: TGCAGCGCCCAACAACTAGCGGGAGGATCCCATGATACGCAGTATTTT. Translation: CSAQQLAGGSHDTQYF.

The chain joins TRBV6-6 to TRBJ1-2; unclear D gene. With 6 bases removed from V and 7 bases from J, the gap between germline ends came to 12 bases. The CDR3 totals 12 residues. CDR1 is MNHNY and CDR2 is SVGAGI in the germline V gene (reference sequence). The CDR3 reads CASSSPLGGYTF. The CDR3 DNA is TGTGCCAGCAGCTCACCCCTCGGTGGCTACACCTTC.

The chain uses TRBV20-1 and TRBJ2-7, with TRBD1 as a possible D gene (5 bases). The CDR3 is made up of 14 amino acids. CDR1 DFQATT and CDR2 SNEGSKA come from the germline V gene (reference sequence). V was trimmed by 3 bases and J by 3 bases, leaving 15 bases between them. The CDR3 DNA follows: TGCAGTGCTAGTCCATCCCCAGGGTACTACGAGCAGTACTTC. Protein sequence: CSASPSPGYYEQYF.

This clonotype was counted many times. This chain uses TRBV20-1 with TRBJ2-1, with TRBD2 matching 8 bases. The V segment lost 3 bases and the J segment 9 bases; nucleotides outside the gene matches: 4. CDR3 length: 12 amino acids. Germline-derived CDR1 and CDR2 are DFQATT and SNEGSKA (reference sequence). The CDR3 here is CSASGRASEQFF. The CDR3 DNA reads as TGCAGTGCTAGCGGGAGGGCCTCTGAGCAGTTCTTC.

This clonotype was picked up many times. The genes are TRBV6-6 and TRBJ2-2; either TRBD1 or TRBD2 may fit D (5 bases each). The CDR3 extends over 13 amino acids. Trimming left V 10 bases short and J 5 bases short, with 14 bases between. The germline gives CDR1 MNHNY, CDR2 SVGAGI (reference sequence). CDR3 protein: CATPRGETGELFF. The CDR3 DNA sequence: TGTGCCACCCCTCGAGGGGAGACCGGGGAGCTGTTTTTT.

CDR3 DNA sequence: TGTGCCAGCAGTTTTGGGCTAGCGGGTCGTCGTACGCAGTATTTT. The encoded protein is CASSFGLAGRRTQYF. The chain combines TRBV12-3 or TRBV12-4 with TRBJ2-3; 8 positions match TRBD2. J was trimmed by 8 bases and V by 3 bases; bases with no gene match: 10. The CDR3 consists of 15 residues.

This clonotype was counted ten times or more. This chain uses TRBV5-1 with TRBJ1-1; tentatively, D is TRBD1 (5 bases). There are 13 residues in the CDR3. Germline V gives CDR1 SGHRS, CDR2 YFSETQ. Trimming shortened V by 3 bases and J by 6 bases, and 12 bases separated the two germline ends. CDR3 amino acids: CASSSGGRPEAFF. CDR3 nucleotides: TGCGCCAGCAGCTCCGGGGGGAGGCCTGAAGCTTTCTTT.

This clonotype was observed a few times. The chain recombines TRBV29-1 with TRBJ2-5; tentative D call: TRBD2 (6 bases). Looked up from germline, CDR1 is SQVTM and CDR2 is ANQGSEA. V lost 8 bases to trimming and J lost 4 bases, with 14 bases between them. The length of the CDR3 is 12 residues. CDR3 loop: CSFLQGGETQYF. DNA for the CDR3: TGCAGCTTTTTGCAGGGAGGAGAGACCCAGTACTTC.

J is TRBJ2-7 and V is TRBV25-1, with D possibly being TRBD2 (6 bases). The CDR3 has 15 amino acids. V lost 4 bases, J lost 2 bases, and 15 bases lay in between. The V gene's germline CDR1 is MGHDK and CDR2 SYGVNS. CDR3: CASSALAGLTYEQYF. The CDR3 coding sequence is TGTGCCAGCAGTGCCCTCGCGGGGCTAACCTACGAGCAGTACTTC.

The table lists this clonotype with many counts. The chain recombines TRBV20-1 with TRBJ2-3; D not resolved. CDR1 and CDR2 (germline): DFQATT, SNEGSKA (reference sequence). The CDR3 loop spans 12 amino acids. Trimming shortened V by 6 bases and J by 4 bases, and 11 bases separated the two germline ends. CDR3: CSAPPGPDTQYF. The CDR3 bases are TGCAGTGCCCCGCCAGGTCCAGATACGCAGTATTTT.

This clonotype was counted between two and nine times. V usage is TRBV20-1 and J usage is TRBJ2-2, with 8 bases identical to TRBD2. Looked up from germline, CDR1 is DFQATT and CDR2 is SNEGSKA (reference sequence). CDR3 size: 14 residues. V shed 7 bases and J 8 bases; nucleotides not matched to a gene: 12. CDR3: CSVRGPGGPGELFF. The DNA of the CDR3 is TGCAGTGTCAGAGGTCCGGGAGGGCCGGGGGAGCTGTTTTTT.

As concerns this clonotype: The conserved closing phenylalanine or tryptophan is absent in this CDR3, likely reflecting a read error. The J gene is TRBJ2-1, the V gene TRBV14; no firm D call. V was clipped by 0 bases and J by 8 bases, with 11 bases between them. Germline CDR1 and CDR2: SGHDN and FVKESK. The CDR3 consists of 14 residues. The CDR3 region has the DNA TGTGCCAGCAGCCAAGACTGGCTTTTGGATGAGCAGTTCTAC. Protein product: CASSQDWLLDEQFY.

This clonotype was detected a few times. The chain is built from TRBV12-3 or TRBV12-4 and TRBJ2-1; 9 positions match TRBD1. This CDR3 is built from 13 residues. The trim removed 8 bases at V and 4 bases at J, leaving 3 bases unmatched. The CDR3 bases are TGTGCCAGCTTAGGACAGGGGTACAATGAGCAGTTCTTC. Protein: CASLGQGYNEQFF.

This clonotype has more than one count but fewer than ten. The CDR3, as DNA: TGTGCCAGCAGCCCCGGACAGGGGTTGAACCAAGAGACCCAGTACTTC. It specifies CASSPGQGLNQETQYF. The rearrangement joins TRBV4-2 to TRBJ2-5, with 9 bases identical to TRBD1. Germline V gives CDR1 LGHNA, CDR2 YNFKEQ. This CDR3 comprises 16 residues. The V and J ends lost 4 bases and 0 bases, in that order; junction bases with no gene match: 6.